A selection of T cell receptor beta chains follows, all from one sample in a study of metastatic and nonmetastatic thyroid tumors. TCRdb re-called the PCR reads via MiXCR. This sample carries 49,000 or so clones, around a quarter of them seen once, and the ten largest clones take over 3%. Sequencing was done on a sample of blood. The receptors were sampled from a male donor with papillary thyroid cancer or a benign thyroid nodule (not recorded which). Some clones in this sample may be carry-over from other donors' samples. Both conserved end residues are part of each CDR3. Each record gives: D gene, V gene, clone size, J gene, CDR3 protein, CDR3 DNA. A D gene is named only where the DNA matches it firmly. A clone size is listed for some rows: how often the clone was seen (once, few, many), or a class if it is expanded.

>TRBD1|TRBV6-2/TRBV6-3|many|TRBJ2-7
CASSFGTGSEQYF
TGTGCCAGCAGTTTTGGGACAGGGTCCGAGCAGTACTTC
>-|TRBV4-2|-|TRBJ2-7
CASSQDRDRSEQYF
TGTGCCAGCAGCCAAGACCGAGACAGATCCGAGCAGTACTTC
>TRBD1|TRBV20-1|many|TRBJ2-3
CSASANPGQGRDTQYF
TGCAGTGCTAGCGCCAATCCGGGACAGGGCCGCGATACGCAGTATTTT
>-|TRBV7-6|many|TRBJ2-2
CASSPPLWTGELFF
TGTGCCAGCAGCCCGCCCTTGTGGACCGGGGAGCTGTTTTTT
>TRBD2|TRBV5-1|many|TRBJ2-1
CASSLGLAGLYNEQFF
TGCGCCAGCAGCTTGGGACTAGCGGGCCTATACAATGAGCAGTTCTTC
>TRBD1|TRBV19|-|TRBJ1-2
CASSTQDRVVKGYTF
TGTGCCAGTAGTACCCAGGACAGGGTTGTGAAAGGCTACACCTTC
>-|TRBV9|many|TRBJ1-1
CASSVDGRNTEAFF
TGTGCCAGCAGCGTAGATGGGAGGAACACTGAAGCTTTCTTT
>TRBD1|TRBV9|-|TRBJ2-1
CASSVDEGRGLLNEQFF
TGTGCCAGCAGCGTAGACGAGGGCAGGGGGCTGTTGAATGAGCAGTTCTTC
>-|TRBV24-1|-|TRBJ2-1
CATSGGSSYNEQFF
TGTGCCACCAGTGGAGGGTCCTCCTACAATGAGCAGTTCTTC
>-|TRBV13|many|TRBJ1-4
CASSTLRARNEKLFF
TGTGCCAGCAGCACCCTCCGGGCAAGGAATGAAAAACTGTTTTTT
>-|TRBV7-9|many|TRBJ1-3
CASSLEGVAGNTIYF
TGTGCCAGCAGCTTAGAAGGGGTTGCCGGAAACACCATATATTTT
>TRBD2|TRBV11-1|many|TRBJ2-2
CASSSGLAGENTGELFF
TGTGCCAGCAGCTCGGGACTAGCGGGAGAGAACACCGGGGAGCTGTTTTTT
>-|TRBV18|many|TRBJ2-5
CASSTNGGRNQETQYF
TGTGCCAGCTCAACAAATGGGGGCCGCAACCAAGAGACCCAGTACTTC
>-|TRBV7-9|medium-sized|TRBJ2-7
CASSQTTSSYEQYF
TGTGCCAGCAGCCAGACTACTAGCTCCTACGAGCAGTACTTC
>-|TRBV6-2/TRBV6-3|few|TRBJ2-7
CASSYGEIYEQYF
TGTGCCAGCAGTTACGGTGAAATCTACGAGCAGTACTTC
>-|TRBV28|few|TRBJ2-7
CASSSEAGGSYEQYF
TGTGCCAGCAGTTCAGAGGCAGGAGGTTCCTACGAGCAGTACTTC
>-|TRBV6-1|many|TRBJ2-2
CASRTLTGRSFTGELFF
TGTGCCAGCAGGACTCTAACAGGGCGCTCCTTCACCGGGGAGCTGTTTTTT
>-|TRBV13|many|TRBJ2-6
CASSFTASGANVLTF
TGTGCCAGCAGCTTCACAGCCTCTGGGGCCAACGTCCTGACTTTC
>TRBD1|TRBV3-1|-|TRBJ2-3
CASSTGEGQGPDTQYF
TGTGCCAGCAGCACAGGTGAGGGACAGGGCCCAGATACGCAGTATTTT
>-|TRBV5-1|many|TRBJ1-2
CASSLGPQVSYGYTF
TGCGCCAGCAGCTTGGGGCCACAGGTCTCCTATGGCTACACCTTC
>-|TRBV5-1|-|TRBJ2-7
CASSLAPNRDVSYDQYF
TGCGCCAGCAGCTTGGCCCCCAATAGGGACGTCTCCTACGATCAGTACTTC
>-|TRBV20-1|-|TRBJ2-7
CSARDQTLGQTYEQYF
TGCAGTGCTAGAGATCAAACGTTGGGACAAACCTACGAGCAGTACTTC
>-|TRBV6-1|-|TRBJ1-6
CASSEAGGAQLSLHF
TGTGCCAGCAGTGAAGCGGGGGGGGCGCAGCTCTCCCTCCACTTT
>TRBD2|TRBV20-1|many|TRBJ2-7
CSATSGGNYEQYF
TGCAGTGCTACTAGCGGGGGTAACTACGAGCAGTACTTC
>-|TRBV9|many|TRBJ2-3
CASSVQGSSTDTQYF
TGTGCCAGCAGCGTTCAGGGTTCTAGCACAGATACGCAGTATTTT
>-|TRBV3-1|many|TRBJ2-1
CASSQDTIRGEQFF
TGTGCCAGCAGCCAAGACACGATACGGGGTGAGCAGTTCTTC
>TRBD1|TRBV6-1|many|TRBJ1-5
CASSSDRGEGQPQHF
TGTGCCAGCAGTTCCGACAGGGGCGAAGGACAGCCCCAGCATTTT
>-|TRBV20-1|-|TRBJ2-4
CSAWGPLDVNIQYF
TGCAGTGCTTGGGGCCCATTGGACGTAAACATTCAGTACTTC
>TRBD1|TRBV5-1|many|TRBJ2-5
CASSSGQTGGETQYF
TGCGCCAGCAGCTCTGGACAGACAGGGGGAGAGACCCAGTACTTC
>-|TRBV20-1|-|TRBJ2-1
CSARRTNIDEQFF
TGCAGTGCTAGAAGGACAAATATCGATGAGCAGTTCTTC
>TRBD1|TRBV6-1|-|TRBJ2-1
CASRQGVEQFF
TGTGCCAGCAGACAGGGGGTAGAGCAGTTCTTC
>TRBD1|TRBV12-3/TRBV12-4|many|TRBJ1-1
CASSPRTGSTEAFF
TGTGCCAGCAGTCCGCGGACAGGGAGCACTGAAGCTTTCTTT
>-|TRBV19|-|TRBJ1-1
CASSMSQGVTEAFF
TGTGCCAGTAGTATGTCACAGGGTGTCACTGAAGCTTTCTTT
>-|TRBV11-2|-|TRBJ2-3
CASSLGAAGPWDTQYF
TGTGCCAGCAGCTTAGGTGCGGCAGGGCCTTGGGATACGCAGTATTTT
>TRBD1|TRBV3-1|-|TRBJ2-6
CASSRSATGISGANVLTF
TGTGCCAGCAGCCGCTCCGCGACAGGGATCTCTGGGGCCAATGTCCTGACTTTC
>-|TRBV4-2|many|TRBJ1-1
CASSQDIIGVATEAFF
TGTGCCAGCAGCCAAGATATAATAGGGGTGGCCACTGAAGCTTTCTTT
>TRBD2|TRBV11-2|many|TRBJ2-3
CASSSTSGRAGDTQYF
TGTGCCAGCAGCAGCACTAGCGGGAGGGCCGGAGATACGCAGTATTTT
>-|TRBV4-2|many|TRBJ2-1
CASSPSAAYNEQFF
TGTGCCAGCAGCCCGTCCGCGGCCTACAATGAGCAGTTCTTC
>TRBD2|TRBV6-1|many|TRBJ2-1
CASSELAGGNNEQFF
TGTGCCAGCAGCGAACTAGCGGGAGGGAACAATGAGCAGTTCTTC
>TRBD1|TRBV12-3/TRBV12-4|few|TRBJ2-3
CASNGTGGGDTQYF
TGTGCCAGTAACGGGACAGGGGGCGGGGATACGCAGTATTTT
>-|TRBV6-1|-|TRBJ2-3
CASSEGPDTQYF
TGTGCCAGCAGTGAAGGGCCAGATACGCAGTATTTT
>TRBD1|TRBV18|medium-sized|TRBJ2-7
CASSPGTDYEQYF
TGTGCCAGCTCACCTGGGACAGACTACGAGCAGTACTTC
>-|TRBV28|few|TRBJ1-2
CASSLWTSYGYTF
TGTGCCAGCAGTTTATGGACTAGCTATGGCTACACCTTC
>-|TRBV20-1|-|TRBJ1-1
CSATGTRSTEAFF
TGCAGTGCTACCGGGACGCGGTCGACCGAAGCTTTCTTT
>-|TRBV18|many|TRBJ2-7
CASSLFGVGRASSYEQYF
TGTGCCAGCTCACTTTTTGGGGTCGGCAGGGCAAGCTCCTACGAGCAGTACTTC
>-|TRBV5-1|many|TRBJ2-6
CASSLGSLSGANVLTF
TGCGCCAGCAGCTTGGGCAGCCTCTCTGGGGCCAACGTCCTGACTTTC
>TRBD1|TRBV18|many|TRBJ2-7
CASSLRTGVSYEQYF
TGTGCCAGCTCACTTCGAACAGGGGTCTCCTACGAGCAGTACTTC
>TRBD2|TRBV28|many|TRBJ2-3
CASSYSSGVEDTQYF
TGTGCCAGCAGTTACTCTAGCGGGGTGGAAGATACGCAGTATTTT
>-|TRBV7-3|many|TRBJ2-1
CASSSSSIENEQFF
TGTGCCAGCAGCTCGTCGTCTATCGAGAATGAGCAGTTCTTC
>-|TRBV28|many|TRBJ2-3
CASTASGSTDTQYF
TGTGCCAGCACCGCATCAGGGAGCACAGATACGCAGTATTTT
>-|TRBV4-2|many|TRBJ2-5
CASSQGQGHLQTQYF
TGTGCCAGCAGCCAAGGGCAGGGCCATTTACAGACCCAGTACTTC
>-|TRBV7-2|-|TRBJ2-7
CASSPGTFSYEQYF
TGTGCCAGCAGCCCAGGGACTTTCTCCTACGAGCAGTACTTC
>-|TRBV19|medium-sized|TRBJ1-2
CASTREGNYGYTF
TGTGCCAGTACCCGGGAGGGAAACTATGGCTACACCTTC
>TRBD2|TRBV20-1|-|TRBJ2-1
CSAPGASGWSSYNEQFF
TGCAGTGCCCCGGGGGCTAGCGGGTGGAGCTCCTACAATGAGCAGTTCTTC
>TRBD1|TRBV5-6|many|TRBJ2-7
CASSPGQGMSGYEQYF
TGTGCCAGCAGCCCAGGACAGGGCATGTCAGGCTACGAGCAGTACTTC
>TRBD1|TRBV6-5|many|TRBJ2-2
CASSYTLDRANTGELFF
TGTGCCAGCAGTTACACCCTAGACAGGGCGAACACCGGGGAGCTGTTTTTT
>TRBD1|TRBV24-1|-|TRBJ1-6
CATSDGTGGRNSPLHF
TGTGCCACCAGTGATGGGACAGGGGGCCGTAATTCACCCCTCCACTTT
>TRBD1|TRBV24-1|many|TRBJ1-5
CATSDHTGARGYSNQPQHF
TGTGCCACCAGTGACCATACAGGGGCGAGGGGGTATAGCAATCAGCCCCAGCATTTT
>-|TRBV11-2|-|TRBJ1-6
CASSLVGSSNSPLHF
TGTGCCAGCAGCTTAGTGGGCAGTTCGAATTCACCCCTACACTTT
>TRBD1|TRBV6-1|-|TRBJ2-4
CASSQKGAKNIQYF
TGTGCCAGCAGCCAAAAGGGGGCGAAAAACATTCAGTACTTC